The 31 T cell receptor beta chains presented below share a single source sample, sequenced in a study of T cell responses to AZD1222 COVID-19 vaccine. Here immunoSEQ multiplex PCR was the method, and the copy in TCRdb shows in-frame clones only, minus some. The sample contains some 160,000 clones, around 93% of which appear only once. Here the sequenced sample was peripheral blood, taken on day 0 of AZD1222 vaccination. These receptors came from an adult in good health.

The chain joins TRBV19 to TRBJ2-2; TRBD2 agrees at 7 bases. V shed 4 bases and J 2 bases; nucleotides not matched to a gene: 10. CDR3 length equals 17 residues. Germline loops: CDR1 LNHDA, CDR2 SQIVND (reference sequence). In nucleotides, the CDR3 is TGTGCCAGTAGTAACCCCCGGGGAGCGGGAAACACCGGGGAGCTGTTTTTT. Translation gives CASSNPRGAGNTGELFF.

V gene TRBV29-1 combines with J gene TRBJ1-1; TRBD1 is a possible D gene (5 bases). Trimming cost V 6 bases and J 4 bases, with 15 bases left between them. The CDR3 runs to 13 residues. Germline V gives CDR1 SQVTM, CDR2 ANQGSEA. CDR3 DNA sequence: TGCAGCGTGGGACGCGCCCTGGGCACTGAAGCTTTCTTT. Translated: CSVGRALGTEAFF.

CDR3 coding DNA: TGTGCCAGCGGGCAGAGGGGGGGCACGGAAGAAAAACTGTTTTTT. Its translation: CASGQRGGTEEKLFF. V gene TRBV2 combines with J gene TRBJ1-4, with D possibly TRBD1 on 6 matching bases. This CDR3 has 15 amino acids. V lost 8 bases and J lost 8, with 21 bases in between. Per the germline V gene, CDR1 is SNHLY and CDR2 is FYNNEI.

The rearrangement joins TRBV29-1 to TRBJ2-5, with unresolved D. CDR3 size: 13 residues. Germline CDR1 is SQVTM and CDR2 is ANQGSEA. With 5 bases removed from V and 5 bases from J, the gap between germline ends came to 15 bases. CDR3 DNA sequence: TGCAGCGTTCAACCACAAGTGGGGGAGACCCAGTACTTC. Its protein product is CSVQPQVGETQYF.

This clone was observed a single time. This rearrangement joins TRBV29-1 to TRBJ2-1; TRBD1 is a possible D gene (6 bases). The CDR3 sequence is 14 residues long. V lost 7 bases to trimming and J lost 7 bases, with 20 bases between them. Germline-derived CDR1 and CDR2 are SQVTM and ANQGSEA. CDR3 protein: CSALRVLRGNEQFF. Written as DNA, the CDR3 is TGCAGCGCGCTTAGAGTTCTAAGGGGGAATGAGCAGTTCTTC.

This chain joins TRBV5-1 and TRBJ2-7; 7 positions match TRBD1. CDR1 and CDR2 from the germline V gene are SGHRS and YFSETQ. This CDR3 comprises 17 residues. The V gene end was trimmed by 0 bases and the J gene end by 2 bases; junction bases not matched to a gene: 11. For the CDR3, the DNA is TGCGCCAGCAGCTTGGTGGGTCGACAGGGAGTCACCTACGAGCAGTACTTC. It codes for CASSLVGRQGVTYEQYF.

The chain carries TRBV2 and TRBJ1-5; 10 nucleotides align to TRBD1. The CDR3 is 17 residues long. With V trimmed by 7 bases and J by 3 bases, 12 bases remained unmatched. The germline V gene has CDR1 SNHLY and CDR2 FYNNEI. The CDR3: CASTEGQGRGNNQPQHF. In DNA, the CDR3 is TGTGCCAGCACCGAGGGACAGGGGAGGGGAAACAATCAGCCCCAGCATTTT.

The CDR3 DNA reads TGTGCCAGCAGCCAAGATAAGGACAATGAGCAGTTCTTC. Encoded protein: CASSQDKDNEQFF. This chain joins TRBV3-1 (or the pseudogene TRBV3-2) and TRBJ2-1; D gene ambiguous. Looked up from germline, CDR1 is LGHDT and CDR2 is YNNKEL (reference sequence). This CDR3 is built from 13 residues. V was shortened by 0 bases and J by 5 bases, with 5 bases between the two germline ends.

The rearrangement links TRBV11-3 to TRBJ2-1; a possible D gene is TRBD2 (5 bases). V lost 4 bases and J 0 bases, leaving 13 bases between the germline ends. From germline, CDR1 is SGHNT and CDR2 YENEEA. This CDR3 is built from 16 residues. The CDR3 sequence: CASSYGRAGSYNEQFF. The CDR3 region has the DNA TGTGCCAGCAGCTACGGGCGGGCGGGCTCCTACAATGAGCAGTTCTTC. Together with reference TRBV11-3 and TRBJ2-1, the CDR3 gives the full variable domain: EAGVVQSPRYKIIEKKQPVAFWCNPISGHNTLYWYLQNLGQGPELLIRYENEEAVDDSQLPKDRFSAERLKGVDSTLKIQPAELGDSAVYLCASSYGRAGSYNEQFFGPGTRLTVL.

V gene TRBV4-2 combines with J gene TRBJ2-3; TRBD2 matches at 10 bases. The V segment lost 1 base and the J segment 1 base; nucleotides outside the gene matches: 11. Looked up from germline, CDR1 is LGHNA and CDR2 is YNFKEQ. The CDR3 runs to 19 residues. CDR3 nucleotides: TGTGCCAGCAGCCAAGTATGGATAGCGGGAGGCCGGGGCACAGATACGCAGTATTTT. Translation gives CASSQVWIAGGRGTDTQYF.

The CDR3 region is CASSLRFGPSYEQYF. CDR3 DNA sequence: TGTGCCAGCAGTTTAAGGTTTGGTCCGTCCTACGAGCAGTACTTC. The rearrangement links TRBV27 to TRBJ2-7; D gene ambiguous. This CDR3 comprises 15 residues. CDR1 is MNHEY, CDR2 SMNVEV, per germline (reference sequence). V was trimmed by 2 bases and J by 1 base, leaving 12 bases between them.

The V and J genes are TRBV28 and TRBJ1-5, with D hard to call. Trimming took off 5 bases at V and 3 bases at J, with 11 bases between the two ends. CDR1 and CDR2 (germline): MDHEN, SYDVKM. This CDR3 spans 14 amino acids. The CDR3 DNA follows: TGTGCCAGCAGTACCAGACGGAACAATCAGCCCCAGCATTTT. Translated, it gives CASSTRRNNQPQHF.

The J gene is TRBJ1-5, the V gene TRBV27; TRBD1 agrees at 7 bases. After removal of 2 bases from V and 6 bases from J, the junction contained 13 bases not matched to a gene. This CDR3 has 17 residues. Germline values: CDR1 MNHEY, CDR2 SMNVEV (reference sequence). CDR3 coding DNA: TGTGCCAGCAGTTTAGTATTTTCGGCAGGGGGATCTCAGCCCCAGCATTTT. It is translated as CASSLVFSAGGSQPQHF.

CDR3 sequence reads: CASRVPGQGIGELFF. In DNA, the CDR3 is TGTGCCAGCAGGGTACCGGGACAGGGTATCGGGGAGCTGTTTTTT. The V gene is TRBV11-2, the J gene TRBJ2-2, with 9 bases identical to TRBD1. J was trimmed by 7 bases and V by 6 bases; bases with no gene match: 9. The length of the CDR3 is 15 residues. The germline V gene has CDR1 SGHAT and CDR2 FQNNGV.

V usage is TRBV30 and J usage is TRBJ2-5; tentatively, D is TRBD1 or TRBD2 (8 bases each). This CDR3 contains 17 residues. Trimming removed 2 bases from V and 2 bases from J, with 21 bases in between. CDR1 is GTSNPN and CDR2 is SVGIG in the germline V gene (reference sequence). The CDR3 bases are TGTGCCTGGAGTCCCGGACAGGGAGGACTAGCTCAAGAGACCCAGTACTTC. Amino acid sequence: CAWSPGQGGLAQETQYF.

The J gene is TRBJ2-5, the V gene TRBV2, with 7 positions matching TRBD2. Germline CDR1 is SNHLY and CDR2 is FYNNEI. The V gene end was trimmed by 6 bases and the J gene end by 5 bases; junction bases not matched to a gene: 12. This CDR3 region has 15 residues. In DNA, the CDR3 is TGTGCCAGCAGCTCCTGGCGAGCGGGAAGGGAGACCCAGTACTTC. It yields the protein CASSSWRAGRETQYF.

The DNA of the CDR3 is TGCGCCAGCAGCTTGGGACTGGGGGGTCAGCCCCAGCATTTT. Its protein is CASSLGLGGQPQHF. The chain recombines TRBV5-1 with TRBJ1-5; D perhaps matches TRBD1 (5 bases). Germline CDR1 reads SGHRS; CDR2 reads YFSETQ. V lost 0 bases and J 6 bases, leaving 10 bases between the germline ends. This CDR3 has 14 amino acids. Drawing the rest from reference TRBV5-1 and TRBJ1-5, the complete variable domain is KAGVTQTPRYLIKTRGQQVTLSCSPISGHRSVSWYQQTPGQGLQFLFEYFSETQRNKGNFPGRFSGRQFSNSRSEMNVSTLELGDSALYLCASSLGLGGQPQHFGDGTRLSIL.

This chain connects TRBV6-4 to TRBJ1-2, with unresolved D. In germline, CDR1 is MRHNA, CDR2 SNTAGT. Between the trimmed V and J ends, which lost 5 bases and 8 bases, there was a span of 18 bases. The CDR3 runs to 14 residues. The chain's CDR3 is CASSLPPVVGGYTF. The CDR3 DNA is TGTGCCAGCAGTCTACCTCCGGTCGTTGGAGGCTACACCTTC.

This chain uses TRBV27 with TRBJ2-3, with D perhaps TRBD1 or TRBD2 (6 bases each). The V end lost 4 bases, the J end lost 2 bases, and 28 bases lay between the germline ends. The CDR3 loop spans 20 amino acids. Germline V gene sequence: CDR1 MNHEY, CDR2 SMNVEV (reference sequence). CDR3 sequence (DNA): TGTGCCAGCAGTTCCAGGGGAAGCGGGCCGGGTAGCGAGATCACAGATACGCAGTATTTT. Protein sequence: CASSSRGSGPGSEITDTQYF.

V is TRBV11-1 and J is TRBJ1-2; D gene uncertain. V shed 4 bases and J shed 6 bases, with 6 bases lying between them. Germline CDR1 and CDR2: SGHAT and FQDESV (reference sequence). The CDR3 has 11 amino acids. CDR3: CASSSKDGYTF. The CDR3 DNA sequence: TGTGCCAGCAGCTCCAAAGATGGCTACACCTTC.

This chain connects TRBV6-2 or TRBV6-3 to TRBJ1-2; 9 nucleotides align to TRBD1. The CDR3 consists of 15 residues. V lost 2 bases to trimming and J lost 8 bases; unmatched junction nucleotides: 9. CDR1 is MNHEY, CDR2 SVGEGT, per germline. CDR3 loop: CASSYPGQGSGGYTF. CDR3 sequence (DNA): TGTGCCAGCAGTTACCCGGGACAGGGTTCGGGGGGCTACACCTTC.

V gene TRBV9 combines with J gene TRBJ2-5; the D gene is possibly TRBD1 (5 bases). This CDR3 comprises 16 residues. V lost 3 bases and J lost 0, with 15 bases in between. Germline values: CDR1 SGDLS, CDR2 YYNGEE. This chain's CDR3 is CASSGGRIPYQETQYF. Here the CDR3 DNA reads TGTGCCAGCAGCGGGGGCCGGATACCTTACCAAGAGACCCAGTACTTC. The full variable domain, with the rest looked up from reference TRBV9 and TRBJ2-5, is DSGVTQTPKHLITATGQRVTLRCSPRSGDLSVYWYQQSLDQGLQFLIQYYNGEERAKGNILERFSAQQFPDLHSELNLSSLELGDSALYFCASSGGRIPYQETQYFGPGTRLLVL.

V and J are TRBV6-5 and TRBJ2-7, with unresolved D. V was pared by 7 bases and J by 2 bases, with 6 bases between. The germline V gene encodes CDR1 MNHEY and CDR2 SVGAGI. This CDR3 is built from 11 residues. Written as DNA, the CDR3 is TGTGCCAGCAAGACCGCCTACGAGCAGTACTTC. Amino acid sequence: CASKTAYEQYF.

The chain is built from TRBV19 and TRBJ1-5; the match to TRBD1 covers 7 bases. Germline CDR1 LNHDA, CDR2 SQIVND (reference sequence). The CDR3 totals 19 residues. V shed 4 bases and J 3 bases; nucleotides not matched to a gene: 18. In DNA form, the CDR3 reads TGTGCCAGTAGTACCCCCAGGGGGTCGGCTAAGGACCTCAATCAGCCCCAGCATTTT. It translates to CASSTPRGSAKDLNQPQHF.

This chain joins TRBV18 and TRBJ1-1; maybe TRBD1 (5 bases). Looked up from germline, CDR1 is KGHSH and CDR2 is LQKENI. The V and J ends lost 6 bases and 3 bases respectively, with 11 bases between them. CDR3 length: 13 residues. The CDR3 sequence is CASSAGTDTEAFF. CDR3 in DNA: TGTGCCAGCTCGGCCGGGACTGACACTGAAGCTTTCTTT.

In nucleotides, the CDR3 is TGTGCCAGCAGTTACACCCCCGGGGCCGGAAACACCATATATTTT. This encodes CASSYTPGAGNTIYF. V and J are TRBV6-5 and TRBJ1-3; tentatively, D is TRBD1 (5 bases). The CDR3 extends over 15 amino acids. The ends were cut back, 2 bases at V and 4 bases at J, with 12 bases in the middle. Germline V gives CDR1 MNHEY, CDR2 SVGAGI.

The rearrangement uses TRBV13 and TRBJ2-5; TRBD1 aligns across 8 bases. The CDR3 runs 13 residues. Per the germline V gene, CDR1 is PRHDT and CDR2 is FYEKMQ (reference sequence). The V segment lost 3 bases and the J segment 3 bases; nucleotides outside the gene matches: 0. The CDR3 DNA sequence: TGTGCCAGCAGCTTGACAGGGGAAGAGACCCAGTACTTC. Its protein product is CASSLTGEETQYF.

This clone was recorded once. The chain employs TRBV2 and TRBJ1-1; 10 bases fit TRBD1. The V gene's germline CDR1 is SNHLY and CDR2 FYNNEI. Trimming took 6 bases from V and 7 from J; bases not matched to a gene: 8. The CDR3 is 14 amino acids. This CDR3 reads CASSRQGAVGEAFF. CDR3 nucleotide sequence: TGTGCCAGCAGCAGACAGGGGGCTGTAGGTGAAGCTTTCTTT. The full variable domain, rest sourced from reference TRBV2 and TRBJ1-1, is EPEVTQTPSHQVTQMGQEVILRCVPISNHLYFYWYRQILGQKVEFLVSFYNNEISEKSEIFDDQFSVERPDGSNFTLKIRSTKLEDSAMYFCASSRQGAVGEAFFGQGTRLTVV.

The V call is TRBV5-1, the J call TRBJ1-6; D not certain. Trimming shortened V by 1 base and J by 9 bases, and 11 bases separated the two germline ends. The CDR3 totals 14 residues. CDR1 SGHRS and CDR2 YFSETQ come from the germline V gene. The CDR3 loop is CASSLKESASPLHF. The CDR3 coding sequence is TGCGCCAGCAGCTTGAAGGAGTCGGCTTCACCCCTCCACTTT.

The CDR3 region has the DNA TGTGCCAGCAGCTCCACTCTAGCGGCCGAGCAGTTCTTC. The encoded protein is CASSSTLAAEQFF. This chain joins TRBV7-9 and TRBJ2-1, with 7 bases that match TRBD2. The CDR3 extends over 13 amino acids. Looked up from germline, CDR1 is SEHNR and CDR2 is FQNEAQ (reference sequence). V shed 4 bases and J 10 bases; nucleotides not matched to a gene: 7.

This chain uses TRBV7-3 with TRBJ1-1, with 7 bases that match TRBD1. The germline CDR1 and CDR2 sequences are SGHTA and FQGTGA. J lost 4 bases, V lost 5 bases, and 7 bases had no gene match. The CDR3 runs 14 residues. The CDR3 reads CASSKTGVLTEAFF. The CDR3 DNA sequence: TGTGCCAGCAGCAAAACAGGGGTCCTCACTGAAGCTTTCTTT.